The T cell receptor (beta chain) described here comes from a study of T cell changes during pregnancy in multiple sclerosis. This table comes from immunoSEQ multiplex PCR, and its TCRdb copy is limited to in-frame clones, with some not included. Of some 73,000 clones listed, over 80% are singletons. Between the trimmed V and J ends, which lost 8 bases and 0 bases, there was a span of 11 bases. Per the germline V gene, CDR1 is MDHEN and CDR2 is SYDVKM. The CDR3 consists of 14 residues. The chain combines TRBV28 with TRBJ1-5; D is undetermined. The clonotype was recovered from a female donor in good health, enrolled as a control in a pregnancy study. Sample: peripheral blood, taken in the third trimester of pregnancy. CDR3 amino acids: CASGEGYSNQPQHF. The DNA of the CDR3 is TGTGCCAGCGGAGAGGGCTATAGCAATCAGCCCCAGCATTTT.